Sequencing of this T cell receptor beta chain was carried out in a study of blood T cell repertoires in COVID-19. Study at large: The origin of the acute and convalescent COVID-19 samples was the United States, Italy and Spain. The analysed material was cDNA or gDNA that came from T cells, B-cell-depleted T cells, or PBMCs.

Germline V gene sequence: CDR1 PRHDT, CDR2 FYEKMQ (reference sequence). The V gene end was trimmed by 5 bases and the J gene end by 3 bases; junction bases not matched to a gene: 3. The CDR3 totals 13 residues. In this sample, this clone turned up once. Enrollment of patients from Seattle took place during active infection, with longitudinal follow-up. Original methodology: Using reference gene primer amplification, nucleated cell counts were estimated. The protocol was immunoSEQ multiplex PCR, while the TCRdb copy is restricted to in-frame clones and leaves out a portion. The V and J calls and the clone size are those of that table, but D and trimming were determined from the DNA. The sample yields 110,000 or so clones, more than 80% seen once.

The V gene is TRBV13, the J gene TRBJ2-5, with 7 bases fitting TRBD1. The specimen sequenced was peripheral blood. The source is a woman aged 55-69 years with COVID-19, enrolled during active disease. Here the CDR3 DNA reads TGTGCCAGCAGCCCGGGGACAGAAGAGACCCAGTACTTC. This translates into CASSPGTEETQYF.